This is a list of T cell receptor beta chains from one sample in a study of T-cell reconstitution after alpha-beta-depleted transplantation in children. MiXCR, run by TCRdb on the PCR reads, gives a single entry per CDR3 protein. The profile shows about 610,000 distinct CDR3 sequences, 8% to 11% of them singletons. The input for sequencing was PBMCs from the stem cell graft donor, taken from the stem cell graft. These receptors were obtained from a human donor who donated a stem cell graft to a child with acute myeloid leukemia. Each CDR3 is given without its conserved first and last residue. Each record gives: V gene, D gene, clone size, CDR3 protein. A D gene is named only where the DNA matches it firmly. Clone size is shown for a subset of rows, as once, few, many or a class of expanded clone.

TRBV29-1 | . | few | SVLTDSGNTIY
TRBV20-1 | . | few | SAPLSGQETQY
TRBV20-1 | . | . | SARDDGGGEKLF
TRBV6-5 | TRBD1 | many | ASTDRVNYEQY
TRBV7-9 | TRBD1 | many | ASSLWTGGSTEAF
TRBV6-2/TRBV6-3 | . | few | ASSYSSRYYNEQF
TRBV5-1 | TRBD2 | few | ASSSLSRTSGYNEQF
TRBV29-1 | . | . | SVVGTQETQY
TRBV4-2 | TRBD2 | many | ASSQVSGSMDGELF
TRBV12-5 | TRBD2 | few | ASGRLAGGQISYNEQF
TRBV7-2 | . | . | ASSLGADGETQY
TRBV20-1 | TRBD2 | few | SALRGPSGSYDEQY
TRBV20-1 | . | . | SASLGGTDTQY
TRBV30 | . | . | AWIPDSENTEAF
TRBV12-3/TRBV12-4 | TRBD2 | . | ASSPGTSGRAEETQY
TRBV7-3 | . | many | ASSSQGGIQETQY
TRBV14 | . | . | ASSQVVDSQETQY
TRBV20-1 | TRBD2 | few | SARGGSQNYEQY
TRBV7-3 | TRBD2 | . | ASKAGGRTDTQY
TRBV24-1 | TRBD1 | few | ATSDSGGYQPQH
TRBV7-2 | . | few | ASSPRVGGYT
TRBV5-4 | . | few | ASSPDGGPSYNEQF
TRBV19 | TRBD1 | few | ATRERGHGQPQH
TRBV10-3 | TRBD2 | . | AISDMRTSGTYNEQF
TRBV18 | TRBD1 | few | ASSSTLGTGAIFGELF
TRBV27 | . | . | ASTSKGLPQETQY